This entry is about one TCR beta chain. Antigen unknown. This entry belongs to a study of Ad26.COV2.S vaccination and SARS-CoV-2 variants. The overall study: Of the COV1001 trial arms, the Ad26.COV2.S arm included the donor. Donor got 5x10^10 or 1x10^11 viral particles of Ad26.COV2.S. Whole-study findings and limits: Measurement of non-spike TCR breadth gave similar results in vaccine and placebo recipients. Post-vaccination spike-specific CD8+ and CD4+ T cell responses reportedly had substantial breadth.

This table comes from immunoSEQ multiplex PCR, and its TCRdb copy is limited to in-frame clones, with some not included. The sample contains approximately 500,000 clones, around 85% of which appear only once. Described treatment: around 19 received Ad26.COV2.S at low or high dose, single or two shots; roughly 5 received placebo; per-sample allocation not given. The samples were gathered on day 63 after the first injection of vaccine or placebo. The CDR3 runs 12 residues. Germline V gene lookup returns CDR1 MGHDK and CDR2 SYGVNS. Trimming stripped 8 bases from V and 2 bases from J, with 9 bases between.

The chain recombines TRBV25-1 with TRBJ1-2; D gene unclear. The clonotype comes from a person between 18 and 59 years old who received the Ad26.COV2.S COVID-19 vaccine or a placebo. This specimen was peripheral blood, taken in a trial of Ad26.COV2.S vaccine versus placebo. The CDR3 region has the DNA TGTGCCAGCTATACACCGAACTATGGCTACACCTTC. As protein: CASYTPNYGYTF.